This TCR beta chain is from a study of blood T cell repertoires in COVID-19. Adults between roughly 18 and 90 years of age took part from about two dozen US areas. Donors were grouped by their self-reported clinical history. This clone has just a few counts. The CDR3 has 14 residues. Germline CDR1 SGHKS, CDR2 YYEKEE (reference sequence). V was clipped by 4 bases and J by 4 bases; unmatched bases: 5. TCRdb's table, derived via immunoSEQ multiplex PCR, lists solely in-frame clones and lacks some. The repertoire consists of 85,000 to 130,000 clones, with 80% to 90% occurring once and the leading ten covering 2% to 3%.

V gene TRBV5-5 combines with J gene TRBJ1-1, with 9 bases identical to TRBD1. The sequenced sample consisted of PBMCs or T cells enriched from blood (not recorded which). The receptor was isolated from a woman aged 50 to 60 who had recovered from COVID-19. The CDR3 region has the DNA TGTGCCAGCAGCCCCATGACAGGGGGCACTGAAGCTTTCTTT. Protein product: CASSPMTGGTEAFF.